The 9 T cell receptor beta chains listed next were all sequenced from one sample in a study of control samples from healthy donors and cancer patients. Sequencing was performed with immunoSEQ multiplex PCR; in TCRdb, only in-frame clones are kept and a portion is missing. This table has roughly 100,000 clones, about nine tenths appearing once. The sequenced material came from blood. The receptors were gathered from a human donor in good health. The donor label of this sample is uncertain.

The J gene is TRBJ1-2, the V gene TRBV5-1; D gene unclear. V lost 0 bases to trimming and J lost 5 bases, with 11 bases between them. This CDR3 region has 14 residues. Germline V lookup: CDR1 SGHRS, CDR2 YFSETQ. In DNA form, the CDR3 reads TGCGCCAGCAGCTTGGCCGGTGTAGAGTATGGCTACACCTTC. Protein product: CASSLAGVEYGYTF. Drawing the rest from reference TRBV5-1 and TRBJ1-2, the complete variable domain is KAGVTQTPRYLIKTRGQQVTLSCSPISGHRSVSWYQQTPGQGLQFLFEYFSETQRNKGNFPGRFSGRQFSNSRSEMNVSTLELGDSALYLCASSLAGVEYGYTFGSGTRLTVV.

The V gene is TRBV9, the J gene TRBJ2-2; 11 positions agree with TRBD1. The CDR3 loop spans 15 amino acids. The germline CDR1 and CDR2 sequences are SGDLS and YYNGEE. The V and J ends lost 7 bases and 4 bases, in that order; junction bases with no gene match: 6. Here the CDR3 reads CASGSGTGGTGELFF. As DNA, the CDR3 is TGTGCCAGCGGATCCGGGACAGGGGGCACCGGGGAGCTGTTTTTT.

This sequence joins TRBV27 and TRBJ1-5; D is unresolved. V lost 7 bases to trimming and J lost 4 bases, with 11 bases between them. The germline gives CDR1 MNHEY, CDR2 SMNVEV (reference sequence). CDR3 size: 13 residues. CDR3 in DNA: TGTGCCAGCAAACCGGCGGGGAATCAGCCCCAGCATTTT. It yields the protein CASKPAGNQPQHF.

The chain couples TRBV19 to TRBJ1-1, with 8 bases fitting TRBD1. The germline V gene encodes CDR1 LNHDA and CDR2 SQIVND (reference sequence). This CDR3 contains 14 residues. V gave up 8 bases and J gave up 1 base; unmatched junction bases: 6. The CDR3 nucleotides read TGTGCCAGTCGACTCAGGGGGCCGAACACTGAAGCTTTCTTT. This translates into CASRLRGPNTEAFF.

The chain links TRBV5-6 to TRBJ2-2, with D possibly called TRBD1 or TRBD2 (5 bases each). The V end lost 0 bases, the J end lost 1 base, and 13 bases lay between the germline ends. Germline lookup yields CDR1 SGHDT and CDR2 YYEEEE. The CDR3 is 17 amino acids. In DNA, the CDR3 is TGTGCCAGCAGCTTGGCCGGGGCAGGGCGGAACACCGGGGAGCTGTTTTTT. This gives the protein CASSLAGAGRNTGELFF.

The genes are TRBV18 and TRBJ1-2; unclear D gene. This CDR3 spans 14 amino acids. Trimming removed 2 bases at V and 3 bases at J, with 10 bases between. Per the germline V gene, CDR1 is KGHSH and CDR2 is LQKENI. The CDR3 region is CASSPRPADYGYTF. CDR3 coding DNA: TGTGCCAGCTCACCAAGGCCCGCGGACTATGGCTACACCTTC.

The V gene is TRBV6-5, the J gene TRBJ1-2; TRBD1 matches 7 bases. The germline V gene has CDR1 MNHEY and CDR2 SVGAGI. This CDR3 is built from 13 residues. The V gene end was trimmed by 2 bases and the J gene end by 8 bases; junction bases not matched to a gene: 5. The CDR3 nucleotides read TGTGCCAGCAGTTACCGCGACAGGGTAGGCTACACCTTC. Translation gives CASSYRDRVGYTF.

CDR3 sequence: CATDPGPEGAFF. Here the CDR3 DNA reads TGTGCCACCGATCCGGGCCCCGAGGGAGCTTTCTTT. This rearrangement joins TRBV24-1 to TRBJ1-1; D gene uncertain. The germline V gene has CDR1 KGHDR and CDR2 SFDVKD. The CDR3 length is 12 residues. Deletions cut 9 bases from V and 10 bases from J, with 17 bases between.

The chain has TRBV30 and TRBJ1-1; 10 bases are shared with TRBD1. V trimming: 7 bases; J trimming: 0 bases; junction bases outside the gene matches: 11. The CDR3 runs 16 residues. Germline-derived CDR1 and CDR2 are GTSNPN and SVGIG (reference sequence). The CDR3 spells CAYRDRGSGLNTEAFF. CDR3 nucleotide sequence: TGTGCCTACCGGGACAGGGGTTCTGGTCTGAACACTGAAGCTTTCTTT.